This is a list of T cell receptor beta chains from one sample in a study of blood T cell repertoires in COVID-19. TCRdb's table, derived via immunoSEQ multiplex PCR, lists solely in-frame clones and lacks some. The sample holds fewer than 150,000 clones, 70% to 85% seen once. Input material: peripheral blood. The source is an elderly woman in a cohort sampled during active or convalescent COVID-19. Both conserved end residues are part of each CDR3. A D gene is named only where the DNA matches it firmly. Clone size, where shown, is once, few, many, or a class for clones that have expanded.

CDR3 protein | clone size | D gene | CDR3 length | J gene | V gene
CASSRGNTGELFF | - | - | 13 | TRBJ2-2 | TRBV7-9
CASSPRTGWYGYTF | - | TRBD1 | 14 | TRBJ1-2 | TRBV7-6
CASSYSGQGWYGYTF | - | TRBD1 | 15 | TRBJ1-2 | TRBV6-5
CSVALAGLIQETQYF | once | TRBD2 | 15 | TRBJ2-5 | TRBV29-1
CASSLTSGGSGELFF | once | TRBD2 | 15 | TRBJ2-2 | TRBV5-1
CASSPTGGRSGYTF | - | TRBD1 | 14 | TRBJ1-2 | TRBV5-1
CASSLPGTGDTDTQYF | - | TRBD1 | 16 | TRBJ2-3 | TRBV5-1
CASLRGGDTGELFF | - | TRBD2 | 14 | TRBJ2-2 | TRBV28
CASSLNRGRVITEAFF | once | TRBD1 | 16 | TRBJ1-1 | TRBV18
CASTGTGSSYNEQFF | few | - | 15 | TRBJ2-1 | TRBV2
CSARVAHTIYF | - | - | 11 | TRBJ1-3 | TRBV20-1
CSVGWGGRQGTQYF | - | - | 14 | TRBJ2-5 | TRBV29-1
CASSEYPGGNYGYTF | few | - | 15 | TRBJ1-2 | TRBV6-1
CASSYEGRGMRGYTF | - | - | 15 | TRBJ1-2 | TRBV6-6
CASSTRQGTNEKLFF | - | TRBD1 | 15 | TRBJ1-4 | TRBV19
CSVELGQHNEQFF | - | - | 13 | TRBJ2-1 | TRBV29-1
CASSEWASPSRGGYTF | - | - | 16 | TRBJ1-2 | TRBV27
CASSVLAGVTDTQYF | - | TRBD2 | 15 | TRBJ2-3 | TRBV6-4
CASSTGGVRGDTQYF | - | - | 15 | TRBJ2-3 | TRBV7-2
CASSSGQDIYNEQFF | - | TRBD1 | 15 | TRBJ2-1 | TRBV7-6
CASGLQGEETQYF | - | TRBD1 | 13 | TRBJ2-5 | TRBV19
CASSGQTNTEAFF | - | - | 13 | TRBJ1-1 | TRBV10-2
CASSISSYQPQHF | - | - | 13 | TRBJ1-5 | TRBV19
CASSLTGARTEAFF | - | TRBD1 | 14 | TRBJ1-1 | TRBV7-9
CASIFLVPTDTQYF | - | - | 14 | TRBJ2-3 | TRBV10-1
CASSLRFRGVLETQYF | - | - | 16 | TRBJ2-5 | TRBV11-2
CASSPDRGYNEQFF | - | - | 14 | TRBJ2-1 | TRBV5-4
CASSQEMRWRSSYNEQFF | once | - | 18 | TRBJ2-1 | TRBV4-3
CASSLGTVYNEQFF | - | - | 14 | TRBJ2-1 | TRBV5-1
CASRQGLLMNTEAFF | - | - | 15 | TRBJ1-1 | TRBV3-1/TRBV3-2
CASSTGTAHNQPQHF | - | TRBD1 | 15 | TRBJ1-5 | TRBV9
CASSYSSGSGGGYTF | few | - | 15 | TRBJ1-2 | TRBV6-6
CASSWRQGNEKLFF | once | - | 14 | TRBJ1-4 | TRBV5-5
CASSSRGLDTGELFF | - | TRBD1 | 15 | TRBJ2-2 | TRBV5-1
CASSPGQGSRETQYF | - | TRBD1 | 15 | TRBJ2-5 | TRBV18
CASGGLADKETQYF | - | TRBD2 | 14 | TRBJ2-5 | TRBV6-5
CASSLGTFDSGNTIYF | - | - | 16 | TRBJ1-3 | TRBV7-6
CATSQDIPSPLHF | - | - | 13 | TRBJ1-6 | TRBV10-3
CASSLALSGGTDTQYF | - | - | 16 | TRBJ2-3 | TRBV5-1
CASSFRVTDTQYF | few | - | 13 | TRBJ2-3 | TRBV5-6
CASSLGAAYGYTF | - | - | 13 | TRBJ1-2 | TRBV7-2
CASSPGTGTVNTF | once | TRBD1 | 13 | TRBJ1-2 | TRBV11-2
CASSLRSLSDQPQHF | - | - | 15 | TRBJ1-5 | TRBV7-2